This T cell receptor (beta chain) was found in a study of T cell responses to AZD1222 COVID-19 vaccine. Study-level results: Close to half of all spike-specific TCRs reportedly target regions of the variants that are unmutated. Distributed over spike, vaccine-associated CD4 TCRs predominated at 160-218 and 743-854. Possibly, clonal diversity was underestimated; donors were largely white British and included more females.

V gave up 1 base and J gave up 5 bases; unmatched junction bases: 8. Germline CDR1 SGDLS, CDR2 YYNGEE. CDR3 length: 16 amino acids. Data came from immunoSEQ multiplex PCR; TCRdb stores just in-frame clones and leaves some out. The sample yields about 130,000 clones, about 87% seen once. Remarks on this clone: Antigen: not known.

This material consisted of peripheral blood, taken on day 0 of AZD1222 vaccination. The receptor's source is an adult in good health. The chain couples TRBV9 to TRBJ2-2; 7 nucleotides align to TRBD1. The CDR3 loop is CASSVNWGRGTGELFF. In DNA, the CDR3 is TGTGCCAGCAGCGTAAATTGGGGCAGGGGGACCGGGGAGCTGTTTTTT.